The rows below give T cell receptor beta chains drawn from one sample of a study of early T cells in non-severe SARS-CoV-2 infection. TCRdb called the 5' RACE reads again in MiXCR, with one record for every CDR3 protein. Of around 77,000 distinct CDR3 sequences in the sample, around 10% are singletons; the top ten hold 15%. The sequenced sample was whole blood, obtained at baseline. The source is an adult who was a healthcare worker with PCR-confirmed SARS-CoV-2 infection or an uninfected control (not recorded which). The donor label of this sample is uncertain. CDR3s include the opening cysteine and the closing phenylalanine or tryptophan. The D gene is left open where the match is weak. Some rows have no size entry. The others give once, few or many, or a class for an expanded clone.

v_gene	abundance	d_gene	j_gene	CDR3aa	CDR3nt
TRBV6-6	.	.	TRBJ2-3	CASSYPNSDTQYF	TGTGCCAGCAGTTACCCCAACTCAGATACGCAGTATTTT
TRBV7-9	many	TRBD2	TRBJ2-7	CASSLAGLAGGNSYEQYF	TGTGCCAGCAGCTTAGCGGGCCTAGCGGGGGGCAACTCCTACGAGCAGTACTTC
TRBV19	.	TRBD1	TRBJ2-7	CASSSRQGRGEQYF	TGTGCCAGTAGTTCTAGACAGGGACGGGGCGAGCAGTACTTC
TRBV20-1	few	.	TRBJ1-5	CSAIRGPSQPQHF	TGCAGTGCCATCAGGGGACCCAGTCAGCCCCAGCATTTT
TRBV7-2	.	.	TRBJ1-1	CASSLAAGSNTEAFF	TGTGCCAGCAGCTTAGCGGCAGGTTCGAACACTGAAGCTTTCTTT
TRBV5-1	.	.	TRBJ1-1	CASTQGSDTEAFF	TGCGCCAGCACCCAGGGATCGGACACTGAAGCTTTCTTT
TRBV7-6	.	TRBD2	TRBJ2-5	CASSLGSWTSGEETQYF	TGTGCCAGCAGCTTAGGATCCTGGACTAGCGGCGAAGAGACCCAGTACTTC
TRBV11-1	.	.	TRBJ2-3	CASTSTDTQYF	TGTGCCAGCACCTCCACAGATACGCAGTATTTT
TRBV30	few	TRBD1	TRBJ1-1	CAWTSGGWTEAFF	TGTGCCTGGACATCAGGGGGCTGGACTGAAGCTTTCTTT
TRBV5-4	.	TRBD1	TRBJ2-2	CASDRGANTGELFF	TGTGCCTCAGACAGGGGAGCGAACACCGGGGAGCTGTTTTTT
TRBV12-5	many	.	TRBJ1-5	CASGLVRGQPQHF	TGTGCTAGTGGTTTGGTACGGGGGCAGCCCCAGCATTTT
TRBV7-8	many	.	TRBJ2-2	CASSLFLAGELFF	TGTGCCAGCAGCTTATTTCTGGCCGGGGAGCTGTTTTTT
TRBV28	few	.	TRBJ1-2	CASSGLEGYTF	TGTGCCAGCAGTGGACTCGAGGGCTACACCTTC
TRBV12-3/TRBV12-4	.	.	TRBJ2-1	CASSPNGDYNEQFF	TGTGCCAGCAGTCCCAACGGGGATTACAATGAGCAGTTCTTC
TRBV4-3	.	TRBD1	TRBJ1-2	CASSQGTTGGYGYTF	TGCGCCAGCAGCCAGGGTACGACAGGGGGCTATGGCTACACCTTC
TRBV5-1	many	TRBD1	TRBJ2-5	CASSLQGRVETQYF	TGCGCCAGCAGCTTACAGGGGAGAGTGGAGACCCAGTACTTC
TRBV7-2	.	.	TRBJ1-1	CASSIDATEAFF	TGTGCCAGCAGCATCGACGCCACTGAAGCTTTCTTT
TRBV3-1	few	.	TRBJ1-5	CASSQETGLGQPQHF	TGTGCCAGCAGCCAAGAAACAGGGTTGGGGCAGCCCCAGCATTTT
TRBV4-2	.	.	TRBJ2-7	CASSQEYPYEQYF	TGTGCCAGCAGCCAAGAATACCCCTACGAGCAGTACTTC
TRBV20-1	many	.	TRBJ1-1	CSAPGWNTEAFF	TGCAGTGCTCCGGGGTGGAACACTGAAGCTTTCTTT
TRBV7-3	few	TRBD2	TRBJ2-2	CASSFFQREVAGELFF	TGTGCCAGCAGCTTTTTCCAGCGGGAGGTCGCCGGGGAGCTGTTTTTT
TRBV7-8	medium-sized	.	TRBJ2-7	CASSTGLPPEQYF	TGTGCCAGCAGCACCGGACTTCCTCCCGAGCAGTACTTC
TRBV7-6	.	.	TRBJ1-3	CASSLVAAFSGNTIYF	TGTGCCAGCAGCTTAGTAGCCGCCTTCTCTGGAAACACCATATATTTT
TRBV5-6	many	.	TRBJ1-1	CASRPIGSRANTRQETEAFF	TGTGCCAGCAGACCGATAGGTTCCAGGGCGAACACCCGCCAGGAGACTGAAGCTTTCTTT
TRBV27	few	.	TRBJ2-1	CASSQNILTGSSYNEQFF	TGTGCCAGCAGTCAAAATATACTTACAGGTAGCTCCTACAATGAGCAGTTCTTC
TRBV5-4	few	TRBD1	TRBJ1-2	CASRPDRANYGYTF	TGTGCCAGCAGGCCGGACAGGGCTAACTATGGCTACACCTTC
TRBV7-2	.	.	TRBJ1-3	CASSLRSAGPKYGNTIYF	TGTGCCAGCAGCTTACGATCAGCGGGACCTAAGTACGGAAACACCATATATTTT